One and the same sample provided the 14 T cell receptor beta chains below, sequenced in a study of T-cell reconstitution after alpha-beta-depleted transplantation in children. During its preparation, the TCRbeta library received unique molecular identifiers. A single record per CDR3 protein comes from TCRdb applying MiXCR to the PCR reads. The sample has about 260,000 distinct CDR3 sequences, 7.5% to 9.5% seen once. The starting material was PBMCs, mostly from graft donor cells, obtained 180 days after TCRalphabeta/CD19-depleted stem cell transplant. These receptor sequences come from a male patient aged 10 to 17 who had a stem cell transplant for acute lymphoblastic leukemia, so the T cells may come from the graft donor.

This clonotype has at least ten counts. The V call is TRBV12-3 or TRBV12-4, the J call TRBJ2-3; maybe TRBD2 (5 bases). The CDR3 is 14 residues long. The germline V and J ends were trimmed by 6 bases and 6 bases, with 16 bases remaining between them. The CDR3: CASSRRRETDTQYF. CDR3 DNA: TGTGCCAGCAGCCGGCGAAGGGAGACGGATACGCAGTATTTT.

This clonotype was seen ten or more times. CDR3 sequence: CAPRFSGANTGELFF. DNA of the CDR3: TGTGCCCCCCGGTTTAGCGGGGCGAACACCGGGGAGCTGTTTTTT. The J gene is TRBJ2-2, the V gene TRBV24-1; TRBD2 matches 8 bases. Germline-derived CDR1 and CDR2 are KGHDR and SFDVKD. The CDR3 contains 15 residues. The V gene end was trimmed by 12 bases and the J gene end by 0 bases; junction bases not matched to a gene: 8.

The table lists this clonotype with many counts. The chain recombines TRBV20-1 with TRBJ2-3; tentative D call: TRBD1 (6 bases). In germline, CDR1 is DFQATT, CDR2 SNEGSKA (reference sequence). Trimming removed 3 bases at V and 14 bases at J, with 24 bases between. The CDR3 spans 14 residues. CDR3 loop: CSASGMVDRLARYF. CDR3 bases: TGCAGTGCTAGTGGAATGGTAGACAGGTTAGCGAGGTATTTT.

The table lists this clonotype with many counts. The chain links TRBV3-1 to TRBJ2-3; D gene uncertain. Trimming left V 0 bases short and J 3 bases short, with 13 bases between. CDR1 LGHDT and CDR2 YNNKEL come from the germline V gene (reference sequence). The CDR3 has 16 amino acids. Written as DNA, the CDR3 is TGTGCCAGCAGCCAAGATCGTTTAGGTCCTACAGATACGCAGTATTTT. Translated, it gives CASSQDRLGPTDTQYF.

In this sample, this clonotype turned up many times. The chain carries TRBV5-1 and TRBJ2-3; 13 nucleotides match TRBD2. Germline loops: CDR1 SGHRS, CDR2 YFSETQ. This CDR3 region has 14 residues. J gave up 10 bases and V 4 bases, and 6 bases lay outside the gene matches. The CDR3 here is CASSPGLAGRSQYF. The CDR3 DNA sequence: TGCGCCAGCAGCCCGGGACTAGCGGGACGTTCGCAGTATTTT.

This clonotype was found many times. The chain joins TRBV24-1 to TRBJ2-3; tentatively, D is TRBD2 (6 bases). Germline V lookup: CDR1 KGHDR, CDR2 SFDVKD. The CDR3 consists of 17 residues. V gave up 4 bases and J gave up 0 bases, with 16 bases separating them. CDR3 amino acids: CATSDSVGGVSTDTQYF. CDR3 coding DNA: TGTGCCACCAGTGACTCCGTAGGAGGGGTTAGCACAGATACGCAGTATTTT.

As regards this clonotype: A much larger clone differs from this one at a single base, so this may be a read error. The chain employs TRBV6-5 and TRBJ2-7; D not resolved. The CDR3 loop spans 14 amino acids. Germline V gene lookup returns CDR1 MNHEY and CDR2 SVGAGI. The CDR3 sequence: CASSYTGPPYGQYF. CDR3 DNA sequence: TGTGCCAGCAGTTACACGGGCCCACCCTACGGGCAGTACTTC.

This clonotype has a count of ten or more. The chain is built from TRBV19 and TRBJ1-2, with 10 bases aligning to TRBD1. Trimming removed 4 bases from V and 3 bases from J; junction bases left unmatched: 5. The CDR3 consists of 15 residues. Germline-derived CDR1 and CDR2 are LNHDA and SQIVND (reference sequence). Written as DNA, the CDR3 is TGTGCCAGTAGTACCCCGGGACAGGGGCACTATGGCTACACCTTC. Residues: CASSTPGQGHYGYTF.

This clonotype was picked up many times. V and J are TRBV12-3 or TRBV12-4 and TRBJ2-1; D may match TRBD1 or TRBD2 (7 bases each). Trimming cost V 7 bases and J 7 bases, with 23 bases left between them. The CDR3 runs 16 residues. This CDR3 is CASISPGGGPRNEQFF. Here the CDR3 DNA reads TGTGCCAGCATTAGTCCAGGGGGGGGGCCGAGGAATGAGCAGTTCTTC.

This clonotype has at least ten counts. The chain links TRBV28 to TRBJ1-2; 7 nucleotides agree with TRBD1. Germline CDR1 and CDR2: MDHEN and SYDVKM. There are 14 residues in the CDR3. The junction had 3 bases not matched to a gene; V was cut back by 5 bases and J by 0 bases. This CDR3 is CASSEGQSNYGYTF. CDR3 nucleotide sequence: TGTGCCAGCAGTGAGGGACAGTCTAACTATGGCTACACCTTC.

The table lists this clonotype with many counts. The CDR3, as DNA: TGCGCCAGCAGCCAAGGAATCCTCTTTAACTATGGCTACACCTTC. It is translated as CASSQGILFNYGYTF. The chain recombines TRBV4-1 with TRBJ1-2; D is undetermined. The ends were cut back, 1 base at V and 1 base at J, with 10 bases in the middle. CDR1 MGHRA and CDR2 YSYEKL come from the germline V gene. The CDR3 has 15 amino acids.

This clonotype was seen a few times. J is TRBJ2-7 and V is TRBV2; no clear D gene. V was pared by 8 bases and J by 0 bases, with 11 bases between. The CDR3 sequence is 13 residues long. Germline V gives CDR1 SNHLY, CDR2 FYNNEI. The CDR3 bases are TGTGCCAGCGGTACGCGTAGCTCCTACGAGCAGTACTTC. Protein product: CASGTRSSYEQYF.

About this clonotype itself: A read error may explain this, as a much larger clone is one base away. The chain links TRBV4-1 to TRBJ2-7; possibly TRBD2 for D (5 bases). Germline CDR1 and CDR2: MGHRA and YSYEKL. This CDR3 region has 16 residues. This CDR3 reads CTSSQEDSLITYEQYF. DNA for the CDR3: TGCACCAGCAGCCAAGAGGACTCCCTGATTACCTACGAGCAGTACTTC.

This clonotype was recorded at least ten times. The CDR3 nucleotides are TGTGCCACCAGTGACCCCTCCGGGACAGGGGCTGAAAAACTGTTTTTT. Amino acids: CATSDPSGTGAEKLFF. V is TRBV24-1 and J is TRBJ1-4; TRBD1 agrees at 10 bases. The CDR3 is made up of 16 amino acids. Germline values: CDR1 KGHDR, CDR2 SFDVKD. With 4 bases clipped from V and 7 bases from J, the junction kept 8 bases outside the gene matches.